The clone carrying this T cell receptor beta chain has a handful of counts. The CDR3 length is 14 residues. V shed 4 bases and J 3 bases; nucleotides not matched to a gene: 4. Germline CDR1 SQVTM, CDR2 ANQGSEA. The record originates from a study of shared clonotypes between healthy human individuals. Measured with immunoSEQ multiplex PCR; TCRdb has only the in-frame clones, and not every one. Altogether fewer than 400,000 clones are present, approximately 79% being singletons, with the ten largest covering 10%. This rearrangement joins TRBV29-1 to TRBJ1-2; TRBD1 matches at 11 bases. This clonotype was obtained from a man aged 30-40 years in good health. The sample consisted of memory CD4+ T cells sorted from blood. The sample's subset: CD45RA-negative fraction. The CDR3 DNA reads as TGCAGCGTTGTATGGACAGGGGGCGACTATGGCTACACCTTC. It specifies CSVVWTGGDYGYTF.